One sample yielded the 11 T cell receptor beta chains listed below, sequenced in a study of PD-1 blockade in mismatch repair-deficient tumors. Method: immunoSEQ multiplex PCR; TCRdb's copy keeps in-frame clones and lacks some. The data contain some 120,000 clones, 88% of them singletons. The sequencing used peripheral blood, collected almost 74 weeks after starting pembrolizumab. The receptors stem from an adult with mismatch repair-deficient cancer.

This chain links TRBV4-1 with TRBJ2-3, with TRBD1 matching 8 bases. Germline V gives CDR1 MGHRA, CDR2 YSYEKL. The CDR3 spans 17 residues. Trimming cost V 0 bases and J 1 base; bases outside gene matches: 6. The CDR3 here is CASSQDLTGEGTDTQYF. CDR3 DNA sequence: TGCGCCAGCAGCCAAGATTTGACAGGGGAGGGCACAGATACGCAGTATTTT.

The sample holds a few counts of this clone. V is TRBV6-4 and J is TRBJ1-1; the D gene is possibly TRBD1 (6 bases). In germline, CDR1 is MRHNA, CDR2 SNTAGT. The CDR3 runs 14 residues. V lost 3 bases, J lost 1 base, and 9 bases lay in between. CDR3 sequence (DNA): TGTGCCAGCAGTGAGGACAGTGAGAACACTGAAGCTTTCTTT. Its protein product is CASSEDSENTEAFF.

The CDR3: CASSRNWRTEAFF. For the CDR3, the DNA is TGTGCCAGCAGTCGCAACTGGAGGACTGAAGCTTTCTTT. This chain uses TRBV7-9 with TRBJ1-1; D unresolved. In germline, CDR1 is SEHNR, CDR2 FQNEAQ (reference sequence). CDR3 length equals 13 residues. Trimming pared 6 bases from V and 5 bases from J, leaving 13 bases between. Full variable domain (missing parts from reference TRBV7-9 and TRBJ1-1): DTGVSQNPRHKITKRGQNVTFRCDPISEHNRLYWYRQTLGQGPEFLTYFQNEAQLEKSRLLSDRFSAERPKGSFSTLEIQRTEQGDSAMYLCASSRNWRTEAFFGQGTRLTVV.

A word on this clone: A read error may produce the germline difference seen at one junction end. CDR3 sequence: CASSLGLNEQFF. The DNA for the CDR3 is TGTGCCAGCAGTTTGGGTTTGAATGAGCAGTTCTTC. The V and J genes are TRBV5-4 and TRBJ2-1; D unclear. CDR1 is SGHNT, CDR2 YYREEE, per germline (reference sequence). This CDR3 is 12 amino acids long.

V gene TRBV30 combines with J gene TRBJ1-1; D gene unclear. This CDR3 is 13 amino acids long. The V gene lost 5 bases and the J gene lost 2 bases, with 12 bases spanning the gap. Germline loops: CDR1 GTSNPN, CDR2 SVGIG (reference sequence). Here the CDR3 reads CAWLEPGNTEAFF. In DNA, the CDR3 is TGTGCCTGGTTGGAGCCGGGTAACACTGAAGCTTTCTTT.

The chain links TRBV5-1 to TRBJ2-7; perhaps TRBD2 as D (5 bases). Germline V lookup: CDR1 SGHRS, CDR2 YFSETQ. V lost 4 bases and J lost 3, with 11 bases in between. The CDR3 runs to 13 residues. This CDR3 reads CASSLTGYYEQYF. In nucleotides, the CDR3 is TGCGCCAGCAGCCTGACGGGATACTACGAGCAGTACTTC.

This clone showed up just a few times. The V and J genes are TRBV7-8 and TRBJ2-7; D is unclear. The CDR3 totals 13 residues. Trimming took off 0 bases at V and 3 bases at J, with 6 bases between the two ends. Germline V gene lookup returns CDR1 SGHVS and CDR2 FQNEAQ. The CDR3 nucleotides read TGTGCCAGCAGCTTAGCGCCAGGCTACGAGCAGTACTTC. This encodes CASSLAPGYEQYF.

The rearrangement links TRBV27 to TRBJ2-7; D is unresolved. Germline lookup yields CDR1 MNHEY and CDR2 SMNVEV (reference sequence). This CDR3 is 16 amino acids long. Trimming cost V 4 bases and J 3 bases, with 19 bases left between them. DNA for the CDR3: TGTGCCAGCAGTTCCAGTGTCGGGCAAGCTTACTACGAGCAGTACTTC. Translated: CASSSSVGQAYYEQYF.

The chain couples TRBV9 to TRBJ1-3, with 8 bases fitting TRBD1. Unmatched junction bases numbered 12, after V lost 4 bases and J lost 0 bases. The CDR3 is 18 amino acids. The germline gives CDR1 SGDLS, CDR2 YYNGEE. CDR3 DNA sequence: TGTGCCAGCAGCCCCCGGACAGGGAGTTACTTCTCTGGAAACACCATATATTTT. It translates to CASSPRTGSYFSGNTIYF.

This chain uses TRBV7-8 with TRBJ2-3; 9 bases match TRBD2. Germline trimming cut 4 bases from V and 7 bases from J; bases unmatched to any gene: 15. The CDR3 runs to 17 residues. In germline, CDR1 is SGHVS, CDR2 FQNEAQ. The CDR3 DNA reads as TGTGCCAGCAGCTCCTCCCGTGCGACTAGCGGAACAAATACGCAGTATTTT. Translating gives CASSSSRATSGTNTQYF.

This chain's CDR3 is CASSQRAGSVASYEQYF. CDR3 bases: TGTGCCAGCAGCCAAAGGGCAGGAAGTGTTGCCTCCTACGAGCAGTACTTC. The chain employs TRBV27 and TRBJ2-7; D remains ambiguous. The CDR3 is made up of 17 amino acids. Trimming took off 6 bases at V and 0 bases at J, with 21 bases between the two ends. Germline V gives CDR1 MNHEY, CDR2 SMNVEV (reference sequence).